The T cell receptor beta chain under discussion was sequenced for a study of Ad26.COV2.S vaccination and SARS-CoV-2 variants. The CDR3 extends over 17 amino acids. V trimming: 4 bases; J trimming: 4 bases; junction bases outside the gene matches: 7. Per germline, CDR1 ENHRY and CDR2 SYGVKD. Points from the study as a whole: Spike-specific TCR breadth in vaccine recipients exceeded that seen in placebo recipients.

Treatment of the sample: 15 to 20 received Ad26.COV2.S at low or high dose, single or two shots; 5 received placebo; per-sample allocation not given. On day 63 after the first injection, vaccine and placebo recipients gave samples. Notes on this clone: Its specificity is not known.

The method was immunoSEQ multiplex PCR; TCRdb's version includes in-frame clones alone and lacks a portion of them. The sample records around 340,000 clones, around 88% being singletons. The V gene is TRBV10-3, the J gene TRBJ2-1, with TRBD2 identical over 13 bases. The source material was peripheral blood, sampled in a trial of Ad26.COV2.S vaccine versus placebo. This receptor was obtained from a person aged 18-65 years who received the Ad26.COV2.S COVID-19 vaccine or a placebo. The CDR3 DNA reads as TGTGCCATCAGTGCCGGACTAGCGGGAGAAGTTTACAATGAGCAGTTCTTC. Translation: CAISAGLAGEVYNEQFF.